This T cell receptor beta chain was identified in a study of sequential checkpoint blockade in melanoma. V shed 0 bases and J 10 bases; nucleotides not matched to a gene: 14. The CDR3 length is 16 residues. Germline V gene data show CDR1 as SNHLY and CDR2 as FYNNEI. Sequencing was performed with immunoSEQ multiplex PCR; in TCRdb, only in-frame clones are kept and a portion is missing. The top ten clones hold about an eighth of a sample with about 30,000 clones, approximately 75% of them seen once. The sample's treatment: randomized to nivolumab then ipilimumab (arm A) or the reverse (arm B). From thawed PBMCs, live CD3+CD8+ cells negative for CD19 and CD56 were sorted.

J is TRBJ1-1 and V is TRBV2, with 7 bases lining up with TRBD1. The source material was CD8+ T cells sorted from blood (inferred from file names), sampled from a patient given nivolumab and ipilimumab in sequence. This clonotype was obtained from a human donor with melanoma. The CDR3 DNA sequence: TGTGCCAGCAGTGAAGCGGGAGTCAGGGGGATCTTTTTAGCTTTCTTT. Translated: CASSEAGVRGIFLAFF.